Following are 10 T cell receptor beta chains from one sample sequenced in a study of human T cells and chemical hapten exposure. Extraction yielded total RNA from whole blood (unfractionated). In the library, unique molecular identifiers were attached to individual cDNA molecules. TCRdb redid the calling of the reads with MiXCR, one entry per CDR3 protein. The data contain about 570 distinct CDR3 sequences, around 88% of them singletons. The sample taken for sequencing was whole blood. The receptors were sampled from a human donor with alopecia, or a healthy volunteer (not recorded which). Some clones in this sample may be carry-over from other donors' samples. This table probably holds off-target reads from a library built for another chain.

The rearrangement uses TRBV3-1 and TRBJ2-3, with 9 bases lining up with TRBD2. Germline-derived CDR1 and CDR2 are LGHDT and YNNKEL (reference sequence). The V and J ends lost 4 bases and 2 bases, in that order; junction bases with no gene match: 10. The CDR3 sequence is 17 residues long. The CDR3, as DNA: TGTGCCAGCAGCCTGCGGAGGGCTAGCGGGGCCACAGATACGCAGTATTTT. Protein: CASSLRRASGATDTQYF.

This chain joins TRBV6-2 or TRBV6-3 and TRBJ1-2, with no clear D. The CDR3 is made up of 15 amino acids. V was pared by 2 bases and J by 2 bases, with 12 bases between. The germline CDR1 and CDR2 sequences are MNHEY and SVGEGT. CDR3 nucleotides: TGTGCCAGCAGTTACCGTGGCAGCCTCAACTATGGCTACACCTTC. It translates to CASSYRGSLNYGYTF.

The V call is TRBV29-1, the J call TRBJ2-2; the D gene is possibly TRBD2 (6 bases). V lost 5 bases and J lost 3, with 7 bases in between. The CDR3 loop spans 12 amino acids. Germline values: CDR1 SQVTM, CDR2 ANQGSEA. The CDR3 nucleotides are TGCAGCGTTCCGGGGGACACCGGGGAGCTGTTTTTT. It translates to CSVPGDTGELFF.

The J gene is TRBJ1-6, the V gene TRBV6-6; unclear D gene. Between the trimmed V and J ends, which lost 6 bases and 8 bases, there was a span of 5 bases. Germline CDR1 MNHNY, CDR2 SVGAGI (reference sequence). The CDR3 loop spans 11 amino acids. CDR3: CASSRDSPLHF. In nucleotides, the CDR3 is TGTGCCAGCAGCAGAGATTCACCCCTCCACTTT.

For the CDR3, the DNA is TGTGCCAGCAGTTACAGGGGGGATGAAAAACTGTTTTTT. This gives the protein CASSYRGDEKLFF. The V call is TRBV6-5, the J call TRBJ1-4; tentatively, D is TRBD1 (6 bases). The V gene's germline CDR1 is MNHEY and CDR2 SVGAGI. Trimming removed 2 bases from V and 6 bases from J, with 7 bases in between. CDR3 length: 13 residues.

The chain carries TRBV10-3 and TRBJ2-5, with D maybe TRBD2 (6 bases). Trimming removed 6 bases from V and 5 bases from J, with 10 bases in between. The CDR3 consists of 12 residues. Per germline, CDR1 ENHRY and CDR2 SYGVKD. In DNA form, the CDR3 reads TGTGCCATCAGAGACCGGGGGGAGACCCAGTACTTC. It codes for CAIRDRGETQYF.

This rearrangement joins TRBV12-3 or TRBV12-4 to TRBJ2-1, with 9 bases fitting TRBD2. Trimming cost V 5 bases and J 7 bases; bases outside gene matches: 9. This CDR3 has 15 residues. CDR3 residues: CASSAHPTSGNEQFF. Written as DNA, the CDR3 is TGTGCCAGCAGTGCCCACCCGACTAGCGGAAATGAGCAGTTCTTC.

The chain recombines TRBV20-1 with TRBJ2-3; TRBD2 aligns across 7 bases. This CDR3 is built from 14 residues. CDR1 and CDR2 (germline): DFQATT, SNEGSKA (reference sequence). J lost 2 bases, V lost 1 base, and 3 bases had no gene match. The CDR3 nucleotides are TGCAGTGCTAGAGGCCTAGCGGACACAGATACGCAGTATTTT. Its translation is CSARGLADTDTQYF.

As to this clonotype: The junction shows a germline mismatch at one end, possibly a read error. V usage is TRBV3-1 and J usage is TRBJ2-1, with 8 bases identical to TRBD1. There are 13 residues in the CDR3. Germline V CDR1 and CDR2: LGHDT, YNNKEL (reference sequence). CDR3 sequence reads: CASSQTVGQGRIF. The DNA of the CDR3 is TGTGCCAGCAGCCAAACCGTCGGACAGGGCCGCATATTC.

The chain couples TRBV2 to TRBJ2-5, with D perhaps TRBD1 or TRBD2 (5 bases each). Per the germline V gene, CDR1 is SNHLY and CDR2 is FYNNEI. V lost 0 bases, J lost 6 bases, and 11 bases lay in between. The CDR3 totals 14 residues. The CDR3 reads CASSEALGGQTQYF. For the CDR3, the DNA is TGTGCCAGCAGTGAAGCGCTTGGGGGTCAGACCCAGTACTTC.